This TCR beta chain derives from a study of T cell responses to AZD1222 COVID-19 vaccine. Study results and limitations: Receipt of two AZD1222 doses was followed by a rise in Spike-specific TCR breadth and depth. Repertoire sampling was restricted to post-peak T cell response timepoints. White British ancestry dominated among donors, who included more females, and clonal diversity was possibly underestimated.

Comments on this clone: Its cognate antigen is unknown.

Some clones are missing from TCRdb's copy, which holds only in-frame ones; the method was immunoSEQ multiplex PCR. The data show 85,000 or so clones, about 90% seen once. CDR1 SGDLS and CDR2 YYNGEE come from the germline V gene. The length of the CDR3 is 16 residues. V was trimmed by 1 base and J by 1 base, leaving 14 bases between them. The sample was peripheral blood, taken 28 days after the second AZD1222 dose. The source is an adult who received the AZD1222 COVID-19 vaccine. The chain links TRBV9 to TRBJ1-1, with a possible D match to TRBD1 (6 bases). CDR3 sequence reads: CASSVNPTGSNTEAFF. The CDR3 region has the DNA TGTGCCAGCAGCGTAAACCCGACAGGCTCGAACACTGAAGCTTTCTTT. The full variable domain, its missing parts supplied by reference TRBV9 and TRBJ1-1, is DSGVTQTPKHLITATGQRVTLRCSPRSGDLSVYWYQQSLDQGLQFLIQYYNGEERAKGNILERFSAQQFPDLHSELNLSSLELGDSALYFCASSVNPTGSNTEAFFGQGTRLTVV.